What follows is one T cell receptor (beta chain) and its context. The sample holds a few counts of this clonotype. Its cognate antigen has yet to be identified. Base quality data are lacking; no much larger clone is found one base away. The germline V gene (reference sequence) supplies CDR1 DFQATT and CDR2 SNEGSKA. The germline ends are 11 bases apart after V is trimmed by 3 bases and J by 1 base. The CDR3 measures 14 amino acids from cysteine to phenylalanine. The DNA shown is the 42-base CDR3, in frame from base 1. Donors were 39 systemically healthy Caucasian individuals from Russia aged roughly 6 to 90 years. Ten milliliters of peripheral blood were drawn from each donor into EDTA-treated Vacutainer tubes. PBMCs were isolated by Ficoll-Paque density-gradient centrifugation, with at least 7 million obtained per sample. Trizol reagent was used to extract total RNA from the PBMCs, yielding at least 6 micrograms per sample. For every donor, an aliquot of PBMCs went through flow cytometry to measure the percentages of naive CD45RAhigh/CD27high T cells.

Library prep was done by 5' RACE. Instrument used: Illumina HiSeq 2500. A second roughly 6 to 12 cycle PCR used a sample-barcoded 5' primer and a J-beta primer mix. A unique molecular identifier was introduced onto each TCR beta cDNA molecule by a template-switch 5' adaptor carrying 12 random nucleotides. At least 3 million CDR3-containing paired-end reads were obtained from each sample. First-strand cDNA synthesis was performed from all RNA using the Mint cDNA synthesis kit, with priming by a TRBC-specific oligonucleotide. All cDNA was treated with uracil-DNA glycosylase and then went through a first 18-cycle PCR with the universal primers M1SS and BC2_uni_R. On the authors' methods: Each sample was normalized by randomly selecting 1 million high-quality reads, each carrying a distinct molecular identifier. Reads sharing molecular identifiers were discarded rather than binned into consensus sequences. CDR3 identification, clonotype clustering and error correction used MiTCR with a Q25 quality threshold and the strictest error-elimination algorithm. A nonparametric unseen species model with Euler transformation was used to estimate a lower bound on total TCR beta diversity. TCRdb took the public reads, trimmed them with fastp at Q25, ran MiXCR for clone calling and kept in-frame beta chains. Each entry merges the rows of one CDR3 protein and shows their most common DNA and genes. These V and J calls are TCRdb output, not the study's own analysis. The sample includes around 500,000 distinct CDR3 sequences, with roughly 48% observed a single time. Of the sample, 20% to 25% falls within the top ten clones.

The entry originates in a study of blood T cells in healthy people across ages (dated by TCRdb to about 2015). In the study overall: In model experiments, roughly one uniquely barcoded TCR beta cDNA molecule per two T cells was captured by template switching. Using deep sequencing normalized with unique cDNA molecular identifiers, the study measured how TCR beta repertoire diversity changes with age. The donors were divided into four age groups: young (average around 16 years), middle-aged (approximately 39), aged (roughly 60) and long-lived (roughly 88). To avoid experimental bias, donors of different ages were spread randomly across the sequencing lanes. Using the same blood draw, the study looked at two additional independent replicas of 1 million unique cDNA reads for two donors, one aged 18 to 29 and the other aged 80 or older.

Broader findings and caveats from the paper: The CMV infection status of donors was not known, potentially confounding age-related changes in expanded clonotypes. Because profiling used bulk unsorted PBMCs, naive and antigen-experienced compartments could not be compared conclusively. The long-lived group showed more naive CD4+ T cells, fewer expanded clones and increased TCR diversity than the aged group, suggesting age selection. Estimates of total diversity from one million sequenced T cells were regarded as lower bounds and underestimates. As age increased, observed TCR beta diversity per million T cells dropped in a roughly linear way, and a significant reduction was already evident by age 40. Observed TCR beta diversity correlated strongly with the percentage of naive T cells measured by flow cytometry.

The rearranged segments are TRBV20-1 and TRBJ2-3, with TRBD2 tentatively as D gene (5 bases match). Sequenced sample: blood. The source of this sequence is a man aged 80 or over in good health. The CDR3 protein: CSASEKAGTDTQYF. The nucleotide sequence reads as follows: TGCAGTGCTAGCGAAAAAGCGGGCACAGATACGCAGTATTTT.